A single sample is the source of the 21 T cell receptor beta chains below, sequenced in a study of T cell repertoires in cytomegalovirus infection. TCRdb re-called the reads through MiXCR, storing one row per CDR3 protein. Among more than 400,000 distinct CDR3 sequences listed, about 30% were seen once. Sequencing input: PBMCs. Receptors originate from a human donor in good health (CMV status not recorded). Some clones in this sample may be carry-over from other donors' samples.

The gene calls are TRBV6-5 and TRBJ2-1; D might be TRBD1 (5 bases). Trimming left V 2 bases short and J 3 bases short, with 11 bases between. Per the germline V gene, CDR1 is MNHEY and CDR2 is SVGAGI. The length of the CDR3 is 15 residues. The CDR3 is CASSYSVDSYNEQFF. For the CDR3, the DNA is TGTGCCAGCAGTTACAGTGTCGACAGCTACAATGAGCAGTTCTTC.

The J gene is TRBJ2-3, the V gene TRBV7-8, with D unclear. Trimming took off 5 bases at V and 0 bases at J, with 9 bases between the two ends. The CDR3 covers 14 residues. Per the germline V gene, CDR1 is SGHVS and CDR2 is FQNEAQ. The CDR3 loop reads CASSPTSSTDTQYF. CDR3 DNA sequence: TGTGCCAGCAGCCCAACCTCTAGCACAGATACGCAGTATTTT.

V and J are TRBV19 and TRBJ1-5, with 8 bases lining up with TRBD1. The trim removed 7 bases at V and 0 bases at J, leaving 5 bases unmatched. The CDR3 covers 15 residues. Germline V gives CDR1 LNHDA, CDR2 SQIVND (reference sequence). CDR3 sequence (DNA): TGTGCCAGTACTGACAGGGGCTATAGCAATCAGCCCCAGCATTTT. This gives the protein CASTDRGYSNQPQHF.

The chain employs TRBV19 and TRBJ1-5; 7 bases fit TRBD1. Unmatched junction bases numbered 4, after V lost 7 bases and J lost 1 base. This CDR3 is built from 14 residues. The germline gives CDR1 LNHDA, CDR2 SQIVND (reference sequence). The chain's CDR3 is CASTTQGSNQPQHF. In DNA, the CDR3 is TGTGCCAGTACAACACAGGGGAGCAATCAGCCCCAGCATTTT.

V and J are TRBV19 and TRBJ1-2; D gene uncertain. V lost 1 base and J lost 3, with 12 bases in between. CDR3 size: 15 residues. Looked up from germline, CDR1 is LNHDA and CDR2 is SQIVND (reference sequence). The CDR3 loop is CASSIVAKDHYGYTF. The CDR3 DNA is TGTGCCAGTAGTATAGTCGCCAAAGATCACTATGGCTACACCTTC.

This chain uses TRBV10-1 with TRBJ1-2, with 7 bases aligning to TRBD1. J was trimmed by 4 bases and V by 7 bases; bases with no gene match: 9. Germline CDR1 is WNHNN and CDR2 is SYGVQD (reference sequence). The CDR3 loop spans 14 amino acids. The CDR3, as DNA: TGCGCCAGCATCCCCAGGGGGAAAGGCTATGGCTACACCTTC. Its translation: CASIPRGKGYGYTF.

This rearrangement joins TRBV30 to TRBJ2-3; TRBD2 might be the D (5 bases). V was pared by 2 bases and J by 6 bases, with 15 bases between. CDR3 length: 14 residues. CDR1 is GTSNPN and CDR2 is SVGIG in the germline V gene (reference sequence). CDR3 sequence (DNA): TGTGCCTGGAGTCGTAGCGTGAGCGAGGATACGCAGTATTTT. Residues: CAWSRSVSEDTQYF.

In its sample, this clonotype was seen many times. V gene TRBV7-2 combines with J gene TRBJ2-1, with 9 nucleotides matching TRBD2. Trimming at V came to 1 base and at J to 8 bases, leaving 12 bases not matched to a gene. The germline V gene encodes CDR1 SGHTA and CDR2 FQGNSA. This CDR3 is built from 17 residues. CDR3 DNA sequence: TGTGCCAGCAGCTTAGAGGGAGGTCTAGCGGGAAGGGATGAGCAGTTCTTC. This codes for CASSLEGGLAGRDEQFF.

This chain joins TRBV28 and TRBJ2-1; 13 positions match TRBD2. Germline V lookup: CDR1 MDHEN, CDR2 SYDVKM. Unmatched junction bases numbered 6, after V lost 5 bases and J lost 5 bases. CDR3 length: 16 residues. This chain's CDR3 is CASSLRTSGRNNEQFF. The CDR3 bases are TGTGCCAGCAGTCTCCGGACTAGCGGGAGAAACAATGAGCAGTTCTTC.

This clonotype was observed a handful of times. The chain uses TRBV11-3 and TRBJ2-1; 9 bases align to TRBD2. This CDR3 contains 16 residues. Germline trimming cut 5 bases from V and 2 bases from J; bases unmatched to any gene: 7. Germline V gene data show CDR1 as SGHNT and CDR2 as YENEEA. The CDR3 loop reads CASSPNLAGPYNEQFF. For the CDR3, the DNA is TGTGCCAGCAGCCCGAATCTAGCGGGGCCCTACAATGAGCAGTTCTTC. Based on the CDR3 plus reference TRBV11-3 and TRBJ2-1, the full variable domain is EAGVVQSPRYKIIEKKQPVAFWCNPISGHNTLYWYLQNLGQGPELLIRYENEEAVDDSQLPKDRFSAERLKGVDSTLKIQPAELGDSAVYLCASSPNLAGPYNEQFFGPGTRLTVL.

V usage is TRBV10-3 and J usage is TRBJ1-3; D might be TRBD1 (5 bases). Germline values: CDR1 ENHRY, CDR2 SYGVKD. V was cut by 7 bases and J by 2 bases, with 9 bases left in between. The length of the CDR3 is 13 residues. The CDR3 sequence: CAITGRAGNTIYF. The CDR3 DNA follows: TGTGCCATCACTGGCAGGGCTGGAAACACCATATATTTT.

This clonotype was seen only a few times. The chain couples TRBV7-2 to TRBJ1-4; no firm D call. CDR1 is SGHTA and CDR2 is FQGNSA in the germline V gene. Trimming left V 3 bases short and J 6 bases short, with 11 bases between. The CDR3 consists of 14 residues. This CDR3 is CASSLYGGDEKLFF. CDR3 coding DNA: TGTGCCAGCAGCTTGTATGGCGGGGATGAAAAACTGTTTTTT.

V is TRBV24-1 and J is TRBJ2-7; 8 nucleotides match TRBD1. Germline CDR1 and CDR2: KGHDR and SFDVKD. With 4 bases clipped from V and 0 bases from J, the junction kept 1 base outside the gene matches. The CDR3 is made up of 14 amino acids. CDR3 nucleotides: TGTGCCACCAGTGAACAGGGGGACTCCTACGAGCAGTACTTC. This sequence encodes CATSEQGDSYEQYF.

The chain couples TRBV9 to TRBJ1-1, with TRBD1 as a possible D gene (6 bases). Trimming took 0 bases from V and 5 from J, leaving 8 bases between them. Germline CDR1 SGDLS, CDR2 YYNGEE. The CDR3 runs 13 residues. CDR3 protein: CASSVEQGTEAFF. As DNA, the CDR3 is TGTGCCAGCAGCGTAGAACAGGGAACTGAAGCTTTCTTT. Full variable domain (outside the CDR3, taken from reference TRBV9 and TRBJ1-1): DSGVTQTPKHLITATGQRVTLRCSPRSGDLSVYWYQQSLDQGLQFLIQYYNGEERAKGNILERFSAQQFPDLHSELNLSSLELGDSALYFCASSVEQGTEAFFGQGTRLTVV.

In DNA form, the CDR3 reads TGTGCCAGCACCATAAGGACAGGGCTGAACACTGAAGCTTTCTTT. Amino acid sequence: CASTIRTGLNTEAFF. The rearrangement links TRBV11-2 to TRBJ1-1; 8 nucleotides line up with TRBD1. The CDR3 has 15 residues. CDR1 is SGHAT and CDR2 is FQNNGV in the germline V gene. With V trimmed by 7 bases and J by 0 bases, 7 bases remained unmatched.

This clonotype came up a few times. The chain links TRBV6-5 to TRBJ1-5; possibly TRBD1 for D (5 bases). Germline assignment: CDR1 MNHEY and CDR2 SVGAGI. The CDR3 extends over 14 amino acids. The germline V and J ends were trimmed by 0 bases and 7 bases, with 10 bases remaining between them. The DNA for the CDR3 is TGTGCCAGCAGTTACTCGACGCAGGGCCAGCCCCAGCATTTT. Translation: CASSYSTQGQPQHF.

The V call is TRBV2, the J call TRBJ2-5, with a possible D match to TRBD2 (5 bases). Germline lookup yields CDR1 SNHLY and CDR2 FYNNEI. V lost 8 bases, J lost 1 base, and 8 bases lay in between. CDR3 length: 12 residues. CDR3 residues: CASEGLQETQYF. The CDR3 bases are TGTGCCAGCGAGGGCCTCCAAGAGACCCAGTACTTC.

The chain recombines TRBV5-4 with TRBJ2-3; 9 bases match TRBD2. CDR1 is SGHNT, CDR2 YYREEE, per germline (reference sequence). The CDR3 runs to 16 residues. V dropped 4 bases and J dropped 6; count of bases not matched to a gene: 12. In DNA form, the CDR3 reads TGTGCCAGCAGCGAAGATAGCGGGAGACTTAGCGATACGCAGTATTTT. This translates into CASSEDSGRLSDTQYF.

The genes are TRBV7-6 and TRBJ1-6, with D maybe TRBD1 (5 bases). The CDR3 is 16 residues long. Germline V gene sequence: CDR1 SGHVS, CDR2 FNYEAQ. Trimming took off 1 base at V and 6 bases at J, with 13 bases between the two ends. CDR3 coding DNA: TGTGCCAGCAGCTTAGGGAAGGCGGGGGGTAATTCACCCCTCCACTTT. It specifies CASSLGKAGGNSPLHF.

In the case of this clonotype: One end of the junction is discordant with germline, which a read error may explain. The chain couples TRBV7-6 to TRBJ2-1, with D possibly matching TRBD1 (7 bases). The CDR3 contains 14 residues. CDR1 is SGHVS and CDR2 is FNYEAQ in the germline V gene. CDR3 DNA sequence: TGTGCTAGCAGCTTGCAGGGGGGATACAATGAGCAGTTCTTC. This translates into CASSLQGGYNEQFF. Together with reference TRBV7-6 and TRBJ2-1, the CDR3 gives the full variable domain: GAGVSQSPRYKVTKRGQDVALRCDPISGHVSLYWYRQALGQGPEFLTYFNYEAQQDKSGLPNDRFSAERPEGSISTLTIQRTEQRDSAMYRCASSLQGGYNEQFFGPGTRLTVL.

This clonotype showed up just once. The V and J genes are TRBV5-4 and TRBJ1-2; TRBD1 is a possible D gene (5 bases). The CDR3 runs to 14 residues. Germline CDR1 reads SGHNT; CDR2 reads YYREEE (reference sequence). V lost 5 bases and J 5 bases, leaving 16 bases between the germline ends. The DNA of the CDR3 is TGTGCCAGCAGTAACAACAGGAAACCTTATGGCTACACCTTC. Protein sequence: CASSNNRKPYGYTF.